Sequencing of this TCR beta chain was carried out in a study of tumor and adjacent non-tumor tissue in lung cancer. In the study overall: There were 11 to 12 adenocarcinoma, a couple of squamous cell carcinoma and 1 small cell lung cancer cases. Stage I to III disease affected approximately 11 men and a handful of women aged about 31 to 85.

Overall study results and limits: Patients with more diverse tumor TCRs had worse survival. Significantly higher TCR diversity was found in tumor than normal lung.

Three rounds of nested PCR, following a modified ARM-PCR protocol, produced the TCRbeta library. TCRdb analysed the multiplex PCR reads with MiXCR anew, one entry per CDR3 protein. The data hold 55,000 to 75,000 distinct CDR3 sequences, with 60% observed a single time. Worth noting for this clonotype: What it recognizes is unknown. One end of the junction fails to match germline, which may point to a read error.

The template was RNA from unsorted bulk tissue. The sequence was collected from a man between 50 and 59 years old with non-small cell lung cancer. Input material: lung tumor tissue.

This CDR3 reads CASCYWVRSPLHF. CDR3 coding DNA: TGTGCCAGCTGTTACTGGGTCAGATCACCCCTCCACTTT. The chain combines TRBV6-5 with TRBJ1-6; D remains unclear. Germline V gene sequence: CDR1 MNHEY, CDR2 SVGAGI. The CDR3 is made up of 13 amino acids.